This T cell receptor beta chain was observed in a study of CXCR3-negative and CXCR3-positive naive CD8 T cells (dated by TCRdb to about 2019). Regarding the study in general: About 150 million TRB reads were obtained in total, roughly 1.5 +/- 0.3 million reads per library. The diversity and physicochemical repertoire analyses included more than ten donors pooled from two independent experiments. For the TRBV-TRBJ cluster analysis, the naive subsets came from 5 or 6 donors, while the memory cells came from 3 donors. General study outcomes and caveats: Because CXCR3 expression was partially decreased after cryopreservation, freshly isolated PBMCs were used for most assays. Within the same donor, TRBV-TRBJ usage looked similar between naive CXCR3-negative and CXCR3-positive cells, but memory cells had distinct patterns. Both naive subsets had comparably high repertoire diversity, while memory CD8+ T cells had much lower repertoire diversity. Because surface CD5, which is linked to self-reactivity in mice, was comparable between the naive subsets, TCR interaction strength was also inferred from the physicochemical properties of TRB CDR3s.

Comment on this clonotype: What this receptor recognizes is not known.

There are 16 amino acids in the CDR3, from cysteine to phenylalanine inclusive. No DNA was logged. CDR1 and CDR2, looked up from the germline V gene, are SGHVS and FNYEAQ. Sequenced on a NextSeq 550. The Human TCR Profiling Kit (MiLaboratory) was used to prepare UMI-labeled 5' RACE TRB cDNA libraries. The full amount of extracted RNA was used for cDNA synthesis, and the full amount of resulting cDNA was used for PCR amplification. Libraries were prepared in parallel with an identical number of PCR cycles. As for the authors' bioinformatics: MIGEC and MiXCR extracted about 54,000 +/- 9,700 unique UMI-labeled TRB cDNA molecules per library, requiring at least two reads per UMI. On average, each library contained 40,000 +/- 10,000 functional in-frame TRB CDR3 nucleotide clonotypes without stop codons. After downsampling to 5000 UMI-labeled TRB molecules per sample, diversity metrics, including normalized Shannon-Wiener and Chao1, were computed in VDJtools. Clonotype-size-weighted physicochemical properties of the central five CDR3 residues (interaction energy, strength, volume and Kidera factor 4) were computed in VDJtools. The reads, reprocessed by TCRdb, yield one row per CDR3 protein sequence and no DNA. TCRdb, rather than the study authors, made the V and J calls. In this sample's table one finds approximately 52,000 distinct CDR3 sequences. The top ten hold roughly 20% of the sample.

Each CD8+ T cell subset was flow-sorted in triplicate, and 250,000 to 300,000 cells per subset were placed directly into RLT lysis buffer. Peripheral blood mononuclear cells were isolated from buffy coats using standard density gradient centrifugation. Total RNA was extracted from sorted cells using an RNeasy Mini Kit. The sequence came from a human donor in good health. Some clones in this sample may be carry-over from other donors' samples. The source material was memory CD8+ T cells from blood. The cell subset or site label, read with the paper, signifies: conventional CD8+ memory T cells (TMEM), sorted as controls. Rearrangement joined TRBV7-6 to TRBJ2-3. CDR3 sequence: CASSLAGRLAADTQYF.